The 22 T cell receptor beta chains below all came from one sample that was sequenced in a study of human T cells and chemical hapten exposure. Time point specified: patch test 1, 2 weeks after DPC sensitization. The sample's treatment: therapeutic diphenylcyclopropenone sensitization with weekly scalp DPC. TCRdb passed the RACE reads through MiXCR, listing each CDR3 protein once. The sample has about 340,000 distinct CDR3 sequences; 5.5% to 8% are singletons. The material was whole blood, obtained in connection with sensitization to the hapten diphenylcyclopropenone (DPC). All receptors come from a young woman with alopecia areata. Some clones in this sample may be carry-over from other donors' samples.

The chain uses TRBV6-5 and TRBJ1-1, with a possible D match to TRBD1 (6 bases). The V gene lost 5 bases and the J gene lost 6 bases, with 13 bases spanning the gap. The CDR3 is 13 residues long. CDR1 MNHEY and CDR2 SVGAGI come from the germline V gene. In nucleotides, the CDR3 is TGTGCCAGCAGTCCCCCGGGACACGCTGAAGCTTTCTTT. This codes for CASSPPGHAEAFF.

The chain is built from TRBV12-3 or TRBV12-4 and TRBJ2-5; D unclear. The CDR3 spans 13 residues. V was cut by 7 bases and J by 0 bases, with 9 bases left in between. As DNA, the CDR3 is TGTGCCAGCACCATTCCGCACCAAGAGACCCAGTACTTC. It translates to CASTIPHQETQYF.

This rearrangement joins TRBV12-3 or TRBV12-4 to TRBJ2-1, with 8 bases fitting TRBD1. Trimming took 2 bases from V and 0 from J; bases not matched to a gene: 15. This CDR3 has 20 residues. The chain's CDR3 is CASSLLLSGQGLSSYNEQFF. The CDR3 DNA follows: TGTGCCAGCAGTTTATTGTTAAGTGGACAGGGCCTGAGCTCCTACAATGAGCAGTTCTTC.

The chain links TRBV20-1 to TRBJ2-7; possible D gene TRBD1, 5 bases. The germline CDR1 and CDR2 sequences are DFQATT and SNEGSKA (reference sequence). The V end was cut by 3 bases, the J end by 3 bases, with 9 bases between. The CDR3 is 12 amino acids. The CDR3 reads CSASGRDYEQYF. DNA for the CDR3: TGCAGTGCTAGCGGCAGGGACTACGAGCAGTACTTC.

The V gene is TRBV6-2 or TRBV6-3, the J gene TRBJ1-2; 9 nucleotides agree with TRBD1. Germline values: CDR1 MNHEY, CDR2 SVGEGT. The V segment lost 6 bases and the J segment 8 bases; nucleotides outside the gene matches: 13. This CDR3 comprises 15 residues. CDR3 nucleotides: TGTGCCAGCAGCTCACCCCGAACAGGGGGCTACGGCTACACCTTC. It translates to CASSSPRTGGYGYTF.

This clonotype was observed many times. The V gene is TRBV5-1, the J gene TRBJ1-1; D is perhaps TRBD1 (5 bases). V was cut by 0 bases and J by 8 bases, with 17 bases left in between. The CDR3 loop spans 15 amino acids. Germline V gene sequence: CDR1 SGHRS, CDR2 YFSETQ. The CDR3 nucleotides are TGCGCCAGCAGCTTGGAACTGGGACGGCCGACGGAAGCTTTCTTT. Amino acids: CASSLELGRPTEAFF.

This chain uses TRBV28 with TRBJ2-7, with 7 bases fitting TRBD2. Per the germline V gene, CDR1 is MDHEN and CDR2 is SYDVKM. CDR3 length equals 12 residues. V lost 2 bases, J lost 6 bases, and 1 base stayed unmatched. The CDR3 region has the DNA TGTGCCAGCAGTTTAGTAGCGGGCGAGCAGTACTTC. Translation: CASSLVAGEQYF. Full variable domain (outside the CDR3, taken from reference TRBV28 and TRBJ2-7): DVKVTQSSRYLVKRTGEKVFLECVQDMDHENMFWYRQDPGLGLRLIYFSYDVKMKEKGDIPEGYSVSREKKERFSLILESASTNQTSMYLCASSLVAGEQYFGPGTRLTVT.

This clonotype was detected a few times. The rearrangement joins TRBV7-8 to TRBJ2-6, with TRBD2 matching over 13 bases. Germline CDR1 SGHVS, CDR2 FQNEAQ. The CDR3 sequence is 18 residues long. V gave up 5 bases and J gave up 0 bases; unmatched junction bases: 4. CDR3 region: CASSRGLAGVSGANVLTF. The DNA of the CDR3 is TGTGCCAGCAGCCGAGGACTAGCGGGGGTCTCTGGGGCCAACGTCCTGACTTTC. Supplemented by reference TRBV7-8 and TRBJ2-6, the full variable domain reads GAGVSQSPRYKVAKRGQDVALRCDPISGHVSLFWYQQALGQGPEFLTYFQNEAQLDKSGLPSDRFFAERPEGSVSTLKIQRTQQEDSAVYLCASSRGLAGVSGANVLTFGAGSRLTVL.

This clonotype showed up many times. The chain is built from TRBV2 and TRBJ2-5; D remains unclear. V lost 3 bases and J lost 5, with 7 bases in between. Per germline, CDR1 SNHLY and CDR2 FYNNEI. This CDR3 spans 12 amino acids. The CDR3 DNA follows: TGTGCCAGCAGTGACCCAAGGGAGACCCAGTACTTC. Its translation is CASSDPRETQYF.

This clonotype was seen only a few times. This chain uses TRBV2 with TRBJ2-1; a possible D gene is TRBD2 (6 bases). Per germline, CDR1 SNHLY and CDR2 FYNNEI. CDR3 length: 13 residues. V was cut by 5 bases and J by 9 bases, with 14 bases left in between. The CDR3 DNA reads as TGTGCCAGCAGTTCGGGGGACGCCAGTGAGCAGTTCTTC. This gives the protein CASSSGDASEQFF.

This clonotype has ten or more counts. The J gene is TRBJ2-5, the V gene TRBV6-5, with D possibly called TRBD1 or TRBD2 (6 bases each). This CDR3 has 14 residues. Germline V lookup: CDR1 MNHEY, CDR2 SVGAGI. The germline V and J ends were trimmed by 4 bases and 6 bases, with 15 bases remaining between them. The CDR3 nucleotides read TGTGCCAGCAGTTTAGCGGCCGGGGACAAGACCCAGTACTTC. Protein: CASSLAAGDKTQYF.

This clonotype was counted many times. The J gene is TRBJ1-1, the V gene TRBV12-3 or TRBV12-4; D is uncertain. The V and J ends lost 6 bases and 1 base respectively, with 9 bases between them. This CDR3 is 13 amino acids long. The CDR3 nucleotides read TGTGCCAGCAGCTCACAAGAGAACACTGAAGCTTTCTTT. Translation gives CASSSQENTEAFF.

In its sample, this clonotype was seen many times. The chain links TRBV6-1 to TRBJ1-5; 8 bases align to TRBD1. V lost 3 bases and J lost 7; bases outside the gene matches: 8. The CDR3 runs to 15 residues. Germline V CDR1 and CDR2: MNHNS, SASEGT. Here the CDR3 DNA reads TGTGCCAGCAGTGAGGCCGGACAGGGCAGGCAGCCCCAGCATTTT. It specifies CASSEAGQGRQPQHF.

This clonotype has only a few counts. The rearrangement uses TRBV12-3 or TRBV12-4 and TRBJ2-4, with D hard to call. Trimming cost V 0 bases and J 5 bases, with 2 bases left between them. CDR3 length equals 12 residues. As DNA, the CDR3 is TGTGCCAGCAGTTTAGCAGAAAACATTCAGTACTTC. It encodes CASSLAENIQYF.

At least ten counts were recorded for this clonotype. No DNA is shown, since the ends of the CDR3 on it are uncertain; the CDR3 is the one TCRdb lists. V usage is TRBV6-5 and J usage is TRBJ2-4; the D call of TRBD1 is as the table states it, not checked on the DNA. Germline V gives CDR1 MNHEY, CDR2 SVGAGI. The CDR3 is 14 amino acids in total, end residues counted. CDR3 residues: CASSSSTGRVIQYF.

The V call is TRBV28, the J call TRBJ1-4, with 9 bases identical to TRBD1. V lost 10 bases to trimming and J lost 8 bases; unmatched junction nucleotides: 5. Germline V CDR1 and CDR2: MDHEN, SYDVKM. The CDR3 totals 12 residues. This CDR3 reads CATQGAGEKLFF. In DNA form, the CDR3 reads TGTGCCACACAGGGGGCGGGAGAAAAACTGTTTTTT.

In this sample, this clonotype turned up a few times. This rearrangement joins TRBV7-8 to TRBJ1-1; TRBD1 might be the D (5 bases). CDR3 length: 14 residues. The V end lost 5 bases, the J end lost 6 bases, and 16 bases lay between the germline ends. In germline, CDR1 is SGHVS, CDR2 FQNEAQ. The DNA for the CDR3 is TGTGCCAGCAGCACCAGGGACGCCCGGCCTGAAGCTTTCTTT. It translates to CASSTRDARPEAFF.

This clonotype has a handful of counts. The CDR3 DNA is TGTGCCAGCAGTCCACAGGATAACTATGGCTACACCTTC. Translating it yields CASSPQDNYGYTF. This rearrangement joins TRBV27 to TRBJ1-2, with D tentatively TRBD1 (5 bases). CDR1 is MNHEY, CDR2 SMNVEV, per germline (reference sequence). Deletions cut 5 bases from V and 1 base from J, with 8 bases between. The CDR3 spans 13 residues.

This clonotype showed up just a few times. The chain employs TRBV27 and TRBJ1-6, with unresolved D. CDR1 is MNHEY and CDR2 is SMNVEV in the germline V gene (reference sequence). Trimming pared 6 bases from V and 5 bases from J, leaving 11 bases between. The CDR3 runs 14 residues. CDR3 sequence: CASRSDRDNSPLHF. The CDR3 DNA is TGTGCCAGCAGATCCGACCGGGATAATTCACCCCTCCACTTT.

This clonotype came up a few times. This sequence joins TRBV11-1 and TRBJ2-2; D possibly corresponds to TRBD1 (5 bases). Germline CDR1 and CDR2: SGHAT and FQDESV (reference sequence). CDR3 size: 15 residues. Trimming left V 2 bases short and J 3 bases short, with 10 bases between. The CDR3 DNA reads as TGTGCCAGCAGCTTACGGTCAGGGTACACCGGGGAGCTGTTTTTT. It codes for CASSLRSGYTGELFF. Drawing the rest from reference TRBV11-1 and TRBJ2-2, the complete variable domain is EAEVAQSPRYKITEKSQAVAFWCDPISGHATLYWYRQILGQGPELLVQFQDESVVDDSQLPKDRFSAERLKGVDSTLKIQPAELGDSAMYLCASSLRSGYTGELFFGEGSRLTVL.

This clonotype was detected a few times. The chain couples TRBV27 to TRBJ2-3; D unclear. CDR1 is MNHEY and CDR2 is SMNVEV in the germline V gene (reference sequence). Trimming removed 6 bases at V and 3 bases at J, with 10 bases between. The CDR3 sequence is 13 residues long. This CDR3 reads CASRDDNTDTQYF. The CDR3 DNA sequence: TGTGCCAGCAGGGATGATAATACAGATACGCAGTATTTT.

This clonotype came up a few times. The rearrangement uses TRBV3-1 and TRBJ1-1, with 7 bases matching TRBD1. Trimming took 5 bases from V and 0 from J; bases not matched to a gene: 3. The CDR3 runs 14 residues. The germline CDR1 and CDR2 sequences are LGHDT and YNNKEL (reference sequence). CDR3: CASSGDSLNTEAFF. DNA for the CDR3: TGTGCCAGCAGCGGGGACAGTTTGAACACTGAAGCTTTCTTT.